The clone carrying this T cell receptor beta chain was seen a single time. The antigen is not known. The time point here: sample taken at primary tumor resection. The cohort: over 70 early-stage, untreated non-small cell lung cancer patients. The study sequenced unsorted whole RNA from tumor, nontumor lung or frozen PBMC. The data are from a study of spatial heterogeneity in lung cancer. Study overall: Beta-chain sequences were consistently detected more often than alpha-chain sequences. Whole-study results and caveats: It was found that expanded intratumoral alpha and beta TCR counts tracked tumor mutation counts.

All TCR cDNA molecules were individually tagged with a unique molecular identifier. TCRdb passed the 5' RACE reads through MiXCR, listing each CDR3 protein once. The sample consists of 2,000 to 2,500 distinct CDR3 sequences, about two fifths of them appearing once. The clonotype originates from a male donor with early-stage non-small cell lung cancer. The specimen was lung tumor tissue, collected at surgery.

CDR3 DNA: TGTGCCAGCAGTTTATCGGGGGGCAGTGGAAACACCATATATTTT. It specifies CASSLSGGSGNTIYF. The chain joins TRBV27 to TRBJ1-3; D may be TRBD1 (6 bases). Trimming cost V 0 bases and J 3 bases, with 9 bases left between them. The V gene's germline CDR1 is MNHEY and CDR2 SMNVEV (reference sequence). The CDR3 sequence is 15 residues long.